Each of the 10 T cell receptor beta chains below was sequenced from the same sample in a study of cytomegalovirus exposure and HLA in healthy donors. The primer mix had 60 Vbeta and 13 Jbeta primers. Clones were sequenced by immunoSEQ multiplex PCR, and TCRdb holds only the in-frame ones, with some missing. The profile covers about 77,000 clones, with around three quarters appearing a single time and approximately 4.5% taken by the ten largest. Specimen: PBMCs. Receptors were obtained from a middle-aged man in good health and CMV-seronegative.

This sequence joins TRBV7-9 and TRBJ1-1, with D maybe TRBD1 (5 bases). V dropped 5 bases and J dropped 6 bases, with 19 bases sitting between them. The CDR3 sequence is 15 residues long. Germline CDR1 SEHNR, CDR2 FQNEAQ (reference sequence). As DNA, the CDR3 is TGTGCCAGCAGCACCGGCGGGGGTGGTAGCGCTGAAGCTTTCTTT. Translating it yields CASSTGGGGSAEAFF.

The J gene is TRBJ2-2, the V gene TRBV5-1; D possibly corresponds to TRBD1 (5 bases). CDR1 is SGHRS, CDR2 YFSETQ, per germline. The ends were cut back, 6 bases at V and 3 bases at J, with 9 bases in the middle. This CDR3 comprises 13 residues. The CDR3 nucleotides are TGCGCCAGCACCCCGACAGACACCGGGGAGCTGTTTTTT. It translates to CASTPTDTGELFF.

The J gene is TRBJ1-5, the V gene TRBV29-1, with unresolved D. Trimming left V 4 bases short and J 5 bases short, with 18 bases between. Germline V gene data show CDR1 as SQVTM and CDR2 as ANQGSEA. The CDR3 sequence is 15 residues long. Here the CDR3 reads CSVVLFGRGDQPQHF. The CDR3 DNA reads as TGCAGCGTTGTTCTATTCGGTCGCGGGGATCAGCCCCAGCATTTT.

The CDR3: CASSQEWLAGGLDEQFF. As DNA, the CDR3 is TGTGCCAGCAGCCAAGAGTGGCTAGCGGGAGGCCTGGATGAGCAGTTCTTC. This sequence joins TRBV14 and TRBJ2-1; 11 bases line up with TRBD2. The CDR3 runs to 17 residues. The V gene's germline CDR1 is SGHDN and CDR2 FVKESK. V dropped 0 bases and J dropped 8; count of bases not matched to a gene: 9.

In DNA form, the CDR3 reads TGTGCCAGCTCACCAGAAACAGGGGGCACTGAAGCTTTCTTT. This sequence encodes CASSPETGGTEAFF. The J gene is TRBJ1-1, the V gene TRBV18, with 8 bases matching TRBD1. The CDR3 has 14 amino acids. Trimming removed 2 bases from V and 4 bases from J; junction bases left unmatched: 3. The germline gives CDR1 KGHSH, CDR2 LQKENI.

This clone was picked up a small number of times. The chain carries TRBV25-1 and TRBJ2-7; 11 positions match TRBD1. Germline V gives CDR1 MGHDK, CDR2 SYGVNS. The J segment lost 2 bases and the V segment lost 8 bases, leaving 5 bases of the junction unmatched. The CDR3 is 14 residues long. CDR3 nucleotides: TGTGCCAGCGAAAGGACAGGGGGCCCCTACGAGCAGTACTTC. Encoded protein: CASERTGGPYEQYF.

The genes are TRBV6-5 and TRBJ2-1; 11 nucleotides match TRBD2. Germline CDR1 is MNHEY and CDR2 is SVGAGI. The CDR3 runs 15 residues. J lost 10 bases, V lost 1 base, and 6 bases had no gene match. CDR3 protein: CASSYLPGLAAEQFF. CDR3 sequence (DNA): TGTGCCAGCAGTTACTTACCGGGACTAGCGGCCGAGCAGTTCTTC.

V and J are TRBV5-1 and TRBJ1-2; D ambiguous. The CDR3 has 14 residues. Germline CDR1 SGHRS, CDR2 YFSETQ. Deletions cut 1 base from V and 7 bases from J, with 14 bases between. The chain's CDR3 is CASSLSQRDLGYTF. The CDR3 DNA sequence: TGCGCCAGCAGCTTGAGTCAGAGGGATCTTGGCTACACCTTC.

This chain uses TRBV4-2 with TRBJ2-1, with D perhaps matching TRBD2 (5 bases). CDR3 length: 15 amino acids. Germline CDR1 and CDR2: LGHNA and YNFKEQ. V lost 0 bases and J 2 bases, leaving 8 bases between the germline ends. The CDR3 spells CASSQDERTYNEQFF. The DNA of the CDR3 is TGTGCCAGCAGCCAAGATGAGCGGACCTACAATGAGCAGTTCTTC.

This sequence joins TRBV15 and TRBJ1-1; TRBD1 aligns across 9 bases. V lost 1 base to trimming and J lost 4 bases; unmatched junction nucleotides: 7. This CDR3 comprises 16 residues. Germline V lookup: CDR1 LNHNV, CDR2 YYDKDF (reference sequence). The CDR3 sequence: CATSRVSGTGSTEAFF. DNA for the CDR3: TGTGCCACCAGCAGAGTCTCAGGGACAGGGTCCACTGAAGCTTTCTTT.